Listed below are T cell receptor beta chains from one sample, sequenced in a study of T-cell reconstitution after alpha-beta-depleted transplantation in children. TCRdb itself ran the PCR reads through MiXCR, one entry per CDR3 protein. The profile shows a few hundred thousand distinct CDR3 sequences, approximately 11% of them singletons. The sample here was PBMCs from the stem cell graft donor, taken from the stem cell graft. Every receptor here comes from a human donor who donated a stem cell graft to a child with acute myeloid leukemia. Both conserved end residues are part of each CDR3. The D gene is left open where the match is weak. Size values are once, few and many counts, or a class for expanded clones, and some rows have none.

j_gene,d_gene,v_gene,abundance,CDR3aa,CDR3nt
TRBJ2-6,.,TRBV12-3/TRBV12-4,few,CASGPGFDGANVLTF,TGTGCCAGCGGACCAGGGTTCGACGGGGCCAACGTCCTGACTTTC
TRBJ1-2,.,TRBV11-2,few,CASSFVPKSYGYSF,TGTGCCAGCAGCTTTGTTCCTAAGAGTTATGGCTACTCCTTC
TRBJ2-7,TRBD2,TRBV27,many,CASSLSDGTSREQYF,TGTGCCAGCAGTTTATCGGACGGGACTAGCCGGGAGCAGTACTTC
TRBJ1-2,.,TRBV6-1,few,CASSSSPSGSNYGYTF,TGTGCCAGCAGCTCGAGCCCGTCGGGTTCCAACTATGGCTACACCTTC
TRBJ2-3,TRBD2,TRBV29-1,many,CSVLPPRGPGGSTDTQYF,TGCAGCGTTTTGCCTCCTCGCGGGCCGGGGGGTAGCACAGATACGCAGTATTTT
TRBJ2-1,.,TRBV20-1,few,CSAVDHPEQFF,TGCAGTGCTGTTGACCACCCTGAGCAGTTCTTC
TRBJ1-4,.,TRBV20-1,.,CSVRVREKLFF,TGCAGTGTTAGGGTCCGCGAAAAACTGTTTTTT
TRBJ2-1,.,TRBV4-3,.,CASSRQNYNEQFF,TGCGCCAGCTCTCGACAGAACTACAATGAGCAGTTCTTC
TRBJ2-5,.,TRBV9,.,CASSPRRIQETQYF,TGTGCCAGCAGCCCCCGGAGGATCCAAGAGACCCAGTACTTC
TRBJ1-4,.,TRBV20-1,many,CSASPIRLINEKLFF,TGCAGTGCCTCCCCCATCCGACTGATTAATGAAAAACTGTTTTTT
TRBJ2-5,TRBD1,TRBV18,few,CASSPARGLSETQYF,TGTGCCAGCTCACCAGCCAGGGGGCTGTCGGAGACCCAGTACTTC
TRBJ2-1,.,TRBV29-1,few,CSVEANRQDYNEQFF,TGCAGCGTTGAGGCCAACCGACAGGATTACAATGAGCAGTTCTTC
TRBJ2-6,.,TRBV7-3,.,CASSSGAGANVLTF,TGTGCCAGCAGTTCAGGGGCTGGGGCCAACGTCCTGACTTTC
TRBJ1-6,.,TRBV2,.,CASKQLRGAEGALHF,TGTGCCAGCAAGCAGTTAAGGGGAGCTGAAGGGGCCCTCCACTTT
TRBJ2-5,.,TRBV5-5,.,CASMTESETQYF,TGTGCCAGCATGACAGAATCGGAGACCCAGTACTTC
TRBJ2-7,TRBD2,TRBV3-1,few,CASSEESSGLYEQYF,TGTGCCAGCAGCGAAGAATCTAGCGGACTCTACGAGCAGTACTTC
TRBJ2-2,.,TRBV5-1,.,CASSLDHGRTGELFF,TGCGCCAGCAGCTTGGACCACGGACGCACCGGGGAGCTGTTTTTT
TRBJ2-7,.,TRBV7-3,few,CASSLQPTGSSYEQYF,TGTGCCAGCAGCCTCCAACCGACGGGGAGCTCCTACGAGCAGTACTTC
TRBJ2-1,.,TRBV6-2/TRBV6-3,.,CASSANRPGGQFF,TGTGCCAGCAGTGCGAATCGACCCGGAGGGCAGTTCTTC
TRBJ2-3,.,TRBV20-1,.,CSASGASFPRTDTQYF,TGCAGTGCTAGCGGAGCTAGCTTCCCCCGCACAGATACGCAGTATTTT
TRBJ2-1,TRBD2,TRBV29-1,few,CSVDPAGIYNEQFF,TGCAGCGTTGACCCAGCGGGGATATACAATGAGCAGTTCTTC
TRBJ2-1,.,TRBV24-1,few,CATSDIFSNEQFF,TGTGCCACCAGTGATATCTTTTCCAATGAGCAGTTCTTC
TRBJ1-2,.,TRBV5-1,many,CASSPGRQGNLYGYTF,TGCGCCAGCAGCCCAGGACGTCAGGGAAATCTATATGGCTACACCTTC
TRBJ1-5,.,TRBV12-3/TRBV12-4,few,CASTEDRTGGNQPQHF,TGTGCCAGCACCGAAGACAGGACCGGCGGCAATCAGCCCCAGCATTTT
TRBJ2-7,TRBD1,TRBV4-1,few,CASSQEGQGKYEQYF,TGCGCCAGCAGCCAAGAGGGACAGGGGAAGTACGAGCAGTACTTC
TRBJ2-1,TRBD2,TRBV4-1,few,CAATSGRFNEQFF,TGCGCCGCGACTAGCGGGAGGTTTAATGAGCAGTTCTTC
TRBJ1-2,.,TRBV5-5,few,CASSLAAPGSGYGYTF,TGTGCCAGCAGCTTGGCGGCCCCCGGTAGTGGCTATGGCTACACCTTC
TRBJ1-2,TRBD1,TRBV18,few,CASSPNYRGTNYGYTF,TGTGCCAGCTCACCAAACTACAGGGGGACTAACTATGGCTACACCTTC
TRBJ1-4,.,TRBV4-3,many,CASSQDRTALNEKLFF,TGCGCCAGCAGCCAAGATCGCACAGCACTTAATGAAAAACTGTTTTTT
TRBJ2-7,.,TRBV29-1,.,CSVEEGDEQYF,TGCAGCGTTGAAGAGGGGGACGAGCAGTACTTC
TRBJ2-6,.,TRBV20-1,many,CSARLAANVLTF,TGCAGTGCTAGACTAGCGGCCAACGTCCTGACTTTC
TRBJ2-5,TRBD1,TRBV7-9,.,CASSFKGAETQYF,TGTGCCAGCAGCTTTAAGGGGGCCGAGACCCAGTACTTC
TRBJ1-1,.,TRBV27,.,CASSSTTYSEENTEAFF,TGTGCCAGCAGTTCCACAACCTACTCCGAGGAGAACACTGAAGCTTTCTTT
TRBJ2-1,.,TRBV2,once,CASSAATGSYNEQFF,TGTGCCAGCAGTGCAGCGACAGGCTCCTACAATGAGCAGTTCTTC
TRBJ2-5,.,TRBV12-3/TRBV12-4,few,CASLRGRFQETQYF,TGTGCCAGCTTACGGGGGCGATTCCAAGAGACCCAGTACTTC
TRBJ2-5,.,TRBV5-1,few,CASSPGKEWVETQYF,TGCGCCAGCAGCCCTGGCAAGGAATGGGTAGAGACCCAGTACTTC
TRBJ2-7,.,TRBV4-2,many,CASSQELPGTGNYEQYF,TGTGCCAGCAGCCAAGAATTGCCCGGGACGGGCAACTACGAGCAGTACTTC
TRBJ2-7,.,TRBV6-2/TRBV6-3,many,CASSYDYPYEQYF,TGTGCCAGCAGTTATGATTACCCCTACGAGCAGTACTTC
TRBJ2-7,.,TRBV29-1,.,CSALQGSYEQYF,TGCAGCGCACTACAGGGATCCTACGAGCAGTACTTC
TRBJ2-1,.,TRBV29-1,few,CSTVRRLDEQFF,TGCAGCACCGTGAGGAGGTTGGATGAGCAGTTCTTC
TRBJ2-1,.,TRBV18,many,CASSPGTEQFF,TGTGCCAGCTCACCAGGGACTGAGCAGTTCTTC
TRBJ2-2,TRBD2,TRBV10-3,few,CAIPTGTSVTGELFF,TGTGCCATTCCCACCGGGACTAGCGTCACCGGGGAGCTGTTTTTT
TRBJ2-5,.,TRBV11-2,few,CASSPTIDRTGETQYF,TGTGCCAGCAGCCCGACGATTGACAGGACCGGGGAGACCCAGTACTTC
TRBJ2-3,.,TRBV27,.,CASKKSRGSTDTQYF,TGTGCCAGCAAGAAGTCTCGGGGTAGCACAGATACGCAGTATTTT
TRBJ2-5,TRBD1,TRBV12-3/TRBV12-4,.,CASSFRGRKETQYF,TGTGCCAGCAGTTTCAGGGGGCGCAAAGAGACCCAGTACTTC
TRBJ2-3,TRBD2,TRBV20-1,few,CSAISGGGPGDTQYF,TGCAGTGCTATTTCCGGCGGGGGGCCTGGGGATACGCAGTATTTT
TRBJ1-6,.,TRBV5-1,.,CASSTRDLGPGSYNSPLHF,TGCGCCAGCAGCACCCGGGACCTTGGACCGGGGTCCTATAATTCACCCCTCCACTTT
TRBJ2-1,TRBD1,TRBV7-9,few,CASSLEGQQEQFF,TGTGCCAGCAGCTTAGAGGGACAGCAGGAGCAGTTCTTC